In this sample, the clone carrying this T cell receptor beta chain turned up once. The antigen is not known. The repertoire was sequenced with immunoSEQ multiplex PCR; TCRdb's copy has only in-frame clones and lacks some. The table shows tens of thousands of clones, with 82% occurring only once. This record belongs to a study of a mutant IDH1 vaccine in newly diagnosed glioma. Study-wide context: Every participant had undergone radiotherapy, temozolomide, or both before, and most underwent both.

Germline loops: CDR1 LGHNA, CDR2 YSLEER. This CDR3 contains 13 residues. The ends were cut back, 4 bases at V and 4 bases at J, with 8 bases in the middle. Time point indicated: week 47, end of study. Doses comprised 300 ug of mutant IDH1 20-mer peptide each, plus topical imiquimod. This sequence originates from a man aged 18 to 29 with glioma. Some clones in this sample may be carry-over from other donors' samples. The source was PBMCs, collected from a glioma patient whose treatment included an IDH1 peptide vaccine. The chain combines TRBV4-3 with TRBJ1-5; unclear D gene. DNA of the CDR3: TGCGCCAGCAGCCGTCATCGGAATCAGCCCCAGCATTTT. It codes for CASSRHRNQPQHF.